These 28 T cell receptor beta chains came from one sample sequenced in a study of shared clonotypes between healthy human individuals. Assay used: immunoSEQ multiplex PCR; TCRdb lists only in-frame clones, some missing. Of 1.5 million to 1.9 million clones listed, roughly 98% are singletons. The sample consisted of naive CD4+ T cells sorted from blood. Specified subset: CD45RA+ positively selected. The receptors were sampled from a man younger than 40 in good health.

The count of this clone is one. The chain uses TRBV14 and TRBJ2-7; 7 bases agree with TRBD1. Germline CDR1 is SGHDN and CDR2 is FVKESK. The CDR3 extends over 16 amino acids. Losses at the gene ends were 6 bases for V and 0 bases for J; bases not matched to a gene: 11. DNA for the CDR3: TGTGCCAGCAGTCTCCGAAGGGGGCTTAGCTCCTACGAGCAGTACTTC. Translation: CASSLRRGLSSYEQYF.

The CDR3 coding sequence is TGTGCCAGCAGCCATGGGGTCCCCGGGGAGCTGTTTTTT. This gives the protein CASSHGVPGELFF. J is TRBJ2-2 and V is TRBV14, with no clear D. The CDR3 is 13 residues long. The germline V gene has CDR1 SGHDN and CDR2 FVKESK. V was shortened by 3 bases and J by 6 bases, with 8 bases between the two germline ends.

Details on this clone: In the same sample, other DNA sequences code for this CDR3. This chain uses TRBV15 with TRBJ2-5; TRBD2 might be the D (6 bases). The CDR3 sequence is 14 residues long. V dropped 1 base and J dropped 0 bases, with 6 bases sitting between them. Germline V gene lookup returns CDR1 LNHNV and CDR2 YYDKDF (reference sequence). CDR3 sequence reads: CATSRGGDQETQYF. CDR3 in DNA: TGTGCCACCAGCAGAGGGGGGGACCAAGAGACCCAGTACTTC.

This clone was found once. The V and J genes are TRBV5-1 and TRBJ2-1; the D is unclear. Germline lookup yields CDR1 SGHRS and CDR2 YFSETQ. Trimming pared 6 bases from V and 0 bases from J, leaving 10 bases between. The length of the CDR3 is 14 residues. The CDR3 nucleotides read TGCGCCAGCACCGCCCAGAGCTCCTACAATGAGCAGTTCTTC. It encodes CASTAQSSYNEQFF.

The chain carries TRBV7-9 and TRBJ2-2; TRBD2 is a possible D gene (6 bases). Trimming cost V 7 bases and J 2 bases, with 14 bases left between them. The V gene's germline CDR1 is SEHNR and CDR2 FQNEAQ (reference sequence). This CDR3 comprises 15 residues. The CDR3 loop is CASTPGEANTGELFF. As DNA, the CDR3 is TGTGCCAGCACCCCGGGGGAGGCCAACACCGGGGAGCTGTTTTTT.

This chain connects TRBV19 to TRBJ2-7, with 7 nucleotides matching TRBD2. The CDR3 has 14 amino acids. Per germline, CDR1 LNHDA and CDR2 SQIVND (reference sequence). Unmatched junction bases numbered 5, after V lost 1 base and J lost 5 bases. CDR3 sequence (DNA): TGTGCCAGTAGTATAGGGCGGGAGAAGGACGAGCAGTACTTC. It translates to CASSIGREKDEQYF.

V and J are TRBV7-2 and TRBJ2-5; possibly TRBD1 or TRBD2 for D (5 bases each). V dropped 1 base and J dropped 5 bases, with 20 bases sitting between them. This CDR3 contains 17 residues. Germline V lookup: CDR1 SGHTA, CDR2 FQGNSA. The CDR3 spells CASSLGIPGPSTETQYF. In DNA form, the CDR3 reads TGTGCCAGCAGCTTAGGGATACCGGGACCCTCGACGGAGACCCAGTACTTC.

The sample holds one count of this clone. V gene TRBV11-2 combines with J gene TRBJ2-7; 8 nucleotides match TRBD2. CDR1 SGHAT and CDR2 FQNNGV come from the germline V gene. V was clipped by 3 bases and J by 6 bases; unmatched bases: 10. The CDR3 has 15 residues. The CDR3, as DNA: TGTGCCAGCAGCTTTAGCGGGACCCTATCGGGCGAGCAGTACTTC. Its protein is CASSFSGTLSGEQYF.

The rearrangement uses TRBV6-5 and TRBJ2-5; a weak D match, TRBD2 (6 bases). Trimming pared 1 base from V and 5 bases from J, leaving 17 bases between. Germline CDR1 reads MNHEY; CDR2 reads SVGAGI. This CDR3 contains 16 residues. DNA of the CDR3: TGTGCCAGCAGTTACTTTTCTGCGGGGACCAGGGAGACCCAGTACTTC. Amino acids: CASSYFSAGTRETQYF.

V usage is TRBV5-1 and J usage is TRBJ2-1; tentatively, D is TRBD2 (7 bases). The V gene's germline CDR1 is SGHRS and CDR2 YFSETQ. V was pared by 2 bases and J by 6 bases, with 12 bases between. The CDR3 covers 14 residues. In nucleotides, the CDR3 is TGCGCCAGCAGCTTAAGGGGGGGATTCAATGAGCAGTTCTTC. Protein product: CASSLRGGFNEQFF. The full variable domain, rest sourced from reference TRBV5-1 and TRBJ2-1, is KAGVTQTPRYLIKTRGQQVTLSCSPISGHRSVSWYQQTPGQGLQFLFEYFSETQRNKGNFPGRFSGRQFSNSRSEMNVSTLELGDSALYLCASSLRGGFNEQFFGPGTRLTVL.

For the CDR3, the DNA is TGCGCCAGCAGCCAAGAGGAGCGGAAAGAGCAGTTCTTC. It yields the protein CASSQEERKEQFF. The chain couples TRBV4-3 to TRBJ2-1; D may be TRBD2 (5 bases). The length of the CDR3 is 13 residues. Germline values: CDR1 LGHNA, CDR2 YSLEER. V was cut by 0 bases and J by 10 bases, with 10 bases left in between.

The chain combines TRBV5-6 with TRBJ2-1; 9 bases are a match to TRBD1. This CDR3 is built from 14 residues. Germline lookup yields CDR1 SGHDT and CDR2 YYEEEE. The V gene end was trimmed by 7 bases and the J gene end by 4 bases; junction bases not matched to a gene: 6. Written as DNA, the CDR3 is TGTGCCAGCGGACAGGGGCTCTTTTACAATGAGCAGTTCTTC. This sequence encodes CASGQGLFYNEQFF.

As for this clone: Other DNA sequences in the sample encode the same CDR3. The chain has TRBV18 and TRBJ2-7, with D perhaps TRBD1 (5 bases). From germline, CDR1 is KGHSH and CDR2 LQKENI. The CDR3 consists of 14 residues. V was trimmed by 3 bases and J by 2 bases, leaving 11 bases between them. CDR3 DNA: TGTGCCAGCTCACCCTTAGACAGCACCTACGAGCAGTACTTC. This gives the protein CASSPLDSTYEQYF.

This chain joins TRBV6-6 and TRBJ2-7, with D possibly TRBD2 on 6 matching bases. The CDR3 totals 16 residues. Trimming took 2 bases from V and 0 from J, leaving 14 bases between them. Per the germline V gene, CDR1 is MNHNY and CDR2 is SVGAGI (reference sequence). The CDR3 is CASSYRLAMGSYEQYF. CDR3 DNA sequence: TGTGCCAGCAGTTACCGGCTAGCGATGGGCTCCTACGAGCAGTACTTC.

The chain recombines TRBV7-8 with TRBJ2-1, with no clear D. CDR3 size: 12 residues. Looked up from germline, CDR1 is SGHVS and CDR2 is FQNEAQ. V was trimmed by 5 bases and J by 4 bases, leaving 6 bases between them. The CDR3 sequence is CASSALYNEQFF. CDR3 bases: TGTGCCAGCAGCGCCCTGTACAATGAGCAGTTCTTC.

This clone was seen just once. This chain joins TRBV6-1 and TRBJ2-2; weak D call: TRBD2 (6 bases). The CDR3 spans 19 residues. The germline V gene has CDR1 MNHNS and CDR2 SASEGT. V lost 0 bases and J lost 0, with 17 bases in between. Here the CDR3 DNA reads TGTGCCAGCAGTGAAGCGCCTGCGGGACGGCACGCGAACACCGGGGAGCTGTTTTTT. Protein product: CASSEAPAGRHANTGELFF.

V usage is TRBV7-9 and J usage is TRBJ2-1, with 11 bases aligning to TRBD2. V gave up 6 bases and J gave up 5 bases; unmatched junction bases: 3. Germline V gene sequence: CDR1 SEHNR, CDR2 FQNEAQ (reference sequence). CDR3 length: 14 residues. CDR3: CASSRLAGNNEQFF. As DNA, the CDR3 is TGTGCCAGCAGTCGACTAGCGGGAAACAATGAGCAGTTCTTC. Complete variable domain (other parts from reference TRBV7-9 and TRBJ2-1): DTGVSQNPRHKITKRGQNVTFRCDPISEHNRLYWYRQTLGQGPEFLTYFQNEAQLEKSRLLSDRFSAERPKGSFSTLEIQRTEQGDSAMYLCASSRLAGNNEQFFGPGTRLTVL.

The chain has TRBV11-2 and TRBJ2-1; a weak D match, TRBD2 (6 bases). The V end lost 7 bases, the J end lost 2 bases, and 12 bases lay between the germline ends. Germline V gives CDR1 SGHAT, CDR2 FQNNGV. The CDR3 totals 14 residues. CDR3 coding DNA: TGTGCCAGCACCTTTTCTAGCGCCTACAATGAGCAGTTCTTC. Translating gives CASTFSSAYNEQFF.

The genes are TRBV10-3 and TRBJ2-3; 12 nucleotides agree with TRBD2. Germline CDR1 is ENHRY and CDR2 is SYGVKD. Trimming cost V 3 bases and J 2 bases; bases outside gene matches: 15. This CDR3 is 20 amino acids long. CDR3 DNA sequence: TGTGCCATCAGTGACCACGGACTAGCGGGGAACCCCTCGAACACAGATACGCAGTATTTT. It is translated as CAISDHGLAGNPSNTDTQYF.

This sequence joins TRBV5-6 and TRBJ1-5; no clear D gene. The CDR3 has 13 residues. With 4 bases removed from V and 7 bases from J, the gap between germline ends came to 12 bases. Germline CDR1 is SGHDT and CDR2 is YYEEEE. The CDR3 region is CASSKRFSQPQHF. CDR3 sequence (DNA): TGTGCCAGCAGCAAACGTTTCAGCCAGCCCCAGCATTTT.

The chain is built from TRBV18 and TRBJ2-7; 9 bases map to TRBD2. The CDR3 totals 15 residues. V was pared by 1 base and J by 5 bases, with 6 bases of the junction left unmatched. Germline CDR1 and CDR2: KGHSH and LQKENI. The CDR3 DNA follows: TGTGCCAGCTCACCACGGTCGGGACTAGCCCACGAGCAGTACTTC. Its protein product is CASSPRSGLAHEQYF.

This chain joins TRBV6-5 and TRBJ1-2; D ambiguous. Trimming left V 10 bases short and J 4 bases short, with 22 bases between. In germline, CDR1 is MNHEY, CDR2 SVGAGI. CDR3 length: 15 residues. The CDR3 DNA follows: TGTGCCACCTACGTACGCGCTATAGCTGGCTATGGCTACACCTTC. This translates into CATYVRAIAGYGYTF.

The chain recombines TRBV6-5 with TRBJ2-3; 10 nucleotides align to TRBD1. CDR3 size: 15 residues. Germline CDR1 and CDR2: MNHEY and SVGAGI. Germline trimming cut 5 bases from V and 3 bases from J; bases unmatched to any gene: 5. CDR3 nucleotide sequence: TGTGCCAGCAGTACCGGGACAGGGGATACAGATACGCAGTATTTT. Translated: CASSTGTGDTDTQYF.

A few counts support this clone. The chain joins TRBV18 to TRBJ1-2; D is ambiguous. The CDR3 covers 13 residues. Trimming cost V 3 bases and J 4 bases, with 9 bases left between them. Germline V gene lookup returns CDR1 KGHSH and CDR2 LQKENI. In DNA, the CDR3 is TGTGCCAGCTCACCTTGGGCCGCCTATGGCTACACCTTC. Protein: CASSPWAAYGYTF.

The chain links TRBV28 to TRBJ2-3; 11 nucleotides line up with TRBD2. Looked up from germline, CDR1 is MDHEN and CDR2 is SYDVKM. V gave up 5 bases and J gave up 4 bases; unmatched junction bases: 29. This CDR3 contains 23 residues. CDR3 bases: TGTGCCAGCAGTGCATCTCCCGGGGCGAACGCAGTACTAGCGGGAGTTTTTGCAGATACGCAGTATTTT. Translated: CASSASPGANAVLAGVFADTQYF.

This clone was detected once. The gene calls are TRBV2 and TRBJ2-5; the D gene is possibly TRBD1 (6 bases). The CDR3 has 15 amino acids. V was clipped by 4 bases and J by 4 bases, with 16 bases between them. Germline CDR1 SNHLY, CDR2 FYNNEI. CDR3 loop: CASSAISATGETQYF. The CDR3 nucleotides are TGTGCCAGCAGTGCAATCTCCGCGACAGGAGAGACCCAGTACTTC.

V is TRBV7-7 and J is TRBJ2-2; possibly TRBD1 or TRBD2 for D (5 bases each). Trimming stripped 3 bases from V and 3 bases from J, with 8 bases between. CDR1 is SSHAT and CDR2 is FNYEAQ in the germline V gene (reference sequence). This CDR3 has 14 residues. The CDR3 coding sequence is TGTGCCAGCAGCTTTGAGGGGCACACCGGGGAGCTGTTTTTT. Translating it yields CASSFEGHTGELFF.

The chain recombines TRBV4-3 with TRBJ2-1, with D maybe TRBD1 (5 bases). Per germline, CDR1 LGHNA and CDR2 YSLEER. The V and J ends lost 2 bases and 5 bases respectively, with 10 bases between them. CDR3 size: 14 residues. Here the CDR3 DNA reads TGCGCCAGCAGCCAAAACCTCAGGGACAATGAGCAGTTCTTC. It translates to CASSQNLRDNEQFF.